This TCR beta chain was captured in a study of blood T cell repertoires in COVID-19. Study in general: Samples came from the United States, Italy and Spain, spanning acute and convalescent COVID-19. Sources were T cells, B-cell-depleted T cells, or PBMCs; the material itself was cDNA or gDNA.

A COVID-19 case had been met by exposed participants during the 2 weeks before study entry. The protocol was immunoSEQ multiplex PCR, while the TCRdb copy is restricted to in-frame clones and leaves out a portion. Counted here are hundreds of thousands of clones, approximately 86% occurring once; the ten biggest clones make up roughly 4%. J was trimmed by 3 bases and V by 2 bases; bases with no gene match: 9. Germline CDR1 and CDR2: MNHNS and SASEGT. This CDR3 is 17 amino acids long. The sample taken for sequencing was PBMCs or T cells enriched from blood (not recorded which). V is TRBV6-1 and J is TRBJ2-1; TRBD2 aligns across 8 bases. The sequence was obtained from a woman under 40 who had been exposed to COVID-19. The CDR3 loop is CASSEYSFLAGYNEQFF. CDR3 DNA: TGTGCCAGCAGTGAATATAGTTTCCTAGCGGGCTACAATGAGCAGTTCTTC.